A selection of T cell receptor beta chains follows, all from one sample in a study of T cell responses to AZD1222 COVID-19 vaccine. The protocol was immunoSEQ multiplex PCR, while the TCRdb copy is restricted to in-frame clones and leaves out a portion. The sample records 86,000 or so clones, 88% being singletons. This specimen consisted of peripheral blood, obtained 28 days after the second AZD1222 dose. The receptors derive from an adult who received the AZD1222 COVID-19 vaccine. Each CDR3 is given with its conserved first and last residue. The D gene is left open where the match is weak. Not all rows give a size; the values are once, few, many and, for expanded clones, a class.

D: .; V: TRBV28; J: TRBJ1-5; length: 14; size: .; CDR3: CASSFGGIEEPQHF; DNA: TGTGCCAGCAGTTTCGGCGGGATAGAGGAACCCCAGCATTTT
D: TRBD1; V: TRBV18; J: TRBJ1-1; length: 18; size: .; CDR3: CASSPLGQGARENTEAFF; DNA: TGTGCCAGCTCACCTTTAGGACAGGGGGCCAGAGAGAACACTGAAGCTTTCTTT
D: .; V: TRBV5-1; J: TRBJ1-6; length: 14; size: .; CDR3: CASRAQGTNSPLHF; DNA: TGCGCCAGCAGGGCACAGGGAACCAATTCACCCCTCCACTTT
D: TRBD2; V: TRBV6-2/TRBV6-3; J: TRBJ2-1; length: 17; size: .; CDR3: CASSYGVAGGSYNEQFF; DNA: TGTGCCAGCAGTTACGGCGTAGCGGGTGGCTCCTACAATGAGCAGTTCTTC
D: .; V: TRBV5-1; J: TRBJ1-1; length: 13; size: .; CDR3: CASSWDVATEAFF; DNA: TGCGCCAGCAGCTGGGACGTAGCCACTGAAGCTTTCTTT
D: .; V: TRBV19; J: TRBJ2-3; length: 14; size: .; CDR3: CASSDQGFSDTQYF; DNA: TGTGCCAGTAGTGACCAGGGGTTTTCAGATACGCAGTATTTT
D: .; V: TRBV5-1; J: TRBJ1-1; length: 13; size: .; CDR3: CASSLVLNTEAFF; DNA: TGCGCCAGCAGCTTGGTATTGAACACTGAAGCTTTCTTT
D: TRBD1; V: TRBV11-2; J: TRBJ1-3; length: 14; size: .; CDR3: CASSATGTGNTIYF; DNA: TGTGCCAGCAGCGCGACAGGGACTGGAAACACCATATATTTT
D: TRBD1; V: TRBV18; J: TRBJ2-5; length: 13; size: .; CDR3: CASSLGQGETQYF; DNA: TGTGCCAGCTCACTCGGACAGGGGGAGACCCAGTACTTC
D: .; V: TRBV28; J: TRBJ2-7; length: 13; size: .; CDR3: CASQGYTLVEQYF; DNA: TGTGCCTCACAGGGATACACCCTAGTCGAGCAGTACTTC
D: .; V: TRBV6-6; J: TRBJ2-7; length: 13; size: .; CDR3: CASSPRWGHEQYF; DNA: TGTGCCAGCAGCCCTCGGTGGGGGCACGAGCAGTACTTC
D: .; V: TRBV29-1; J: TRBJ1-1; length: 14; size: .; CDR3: CSVADGGANTEAFF; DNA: TGCAGCGTAGCCGATGGGGGTGCGAACACTGAAGCTTTCTTT
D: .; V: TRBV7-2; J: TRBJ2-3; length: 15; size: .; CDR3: CASSLDDLKADTQYF; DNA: TGTGCCAGCAGCTTAGACGACCTGAAGGCAGATACGCAGTATTTT
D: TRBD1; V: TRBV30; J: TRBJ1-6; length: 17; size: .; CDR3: CAWRAQGQSTPNSPLHF; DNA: TGTGCCTGGAGAGCGCAGGGACAGTCGACACCCAATTCACCCCTCCACTTT
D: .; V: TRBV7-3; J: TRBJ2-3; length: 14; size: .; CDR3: CASSRGGSTDTQYF; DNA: TGTGCCAGCAGCCGGGGCGGTAGCACAGATACGCAGTATTTT
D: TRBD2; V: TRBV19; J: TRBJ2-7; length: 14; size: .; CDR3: CASRRTSGNYEQYF; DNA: TGTGCCAGTAGAAGGACTAGCGGGAACTACGAGCAGTACTTC
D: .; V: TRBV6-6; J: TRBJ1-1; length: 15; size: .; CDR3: CASSYSIDMNTEAFF; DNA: TGTGCCAGCAGTTACTCGATAGACATGAACACTGAAGCTTTCTTT
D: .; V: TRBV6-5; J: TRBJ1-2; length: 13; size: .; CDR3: CASSYDGDYGYTF; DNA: TGTGCCAGCAGTTACGACGGCGACTATGGCTACACCTTC
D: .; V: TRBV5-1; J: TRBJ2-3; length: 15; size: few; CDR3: CASRLDSTSTDTQYF; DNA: TGCGCCAGCAGACTGGACAGTACTAGCACAGATACGCAGTATTTT
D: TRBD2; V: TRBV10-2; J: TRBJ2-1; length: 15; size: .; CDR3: CASSDPSGKSNEQFF; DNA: TGCGCCAGCAGTGATCCTAGCGGGAAATCAAATGAGCAGTTCTTC
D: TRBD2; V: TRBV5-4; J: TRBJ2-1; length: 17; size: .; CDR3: CASSLGALAGELNEQFF; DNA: TGTGCCAGCAGCTTGGGGGCCCTAGCGGGAGAGTTGAATGAGCAGTTCTTC
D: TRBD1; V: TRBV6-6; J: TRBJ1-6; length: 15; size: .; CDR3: CASSPQGNGNSPLHF; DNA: TGTGCCAGCAGCCCACAGGGGAATGGAAATTCACCCCTCCACTTT
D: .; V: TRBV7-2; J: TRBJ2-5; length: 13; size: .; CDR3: CASSAPWSETQYF; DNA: TGTGCCAGCAGTGCCCCCTGGAGCGAGACCCAGTACTTC
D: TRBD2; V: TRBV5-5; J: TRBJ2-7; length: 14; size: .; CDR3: CASSPGLGFSEQYF; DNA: TGTGCCAGCAGCCCCGGACTAGGATTCAGCGAGCAGTACTTC
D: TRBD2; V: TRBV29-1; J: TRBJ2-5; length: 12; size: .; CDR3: CSVGTSSETQYF; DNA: TGCAGCGTTGGGACTAGTTCAGAGACCCAGTACTTC
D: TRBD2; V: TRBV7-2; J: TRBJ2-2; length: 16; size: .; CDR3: CASSSPSGMNTGELFF; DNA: TGTGCCAGCAGCTCCCCTAGCGGGATGAACACCGGGGAGCTGTTTTTT
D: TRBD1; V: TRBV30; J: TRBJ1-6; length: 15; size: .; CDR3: CAWRIRDRGNSPLHF; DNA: TGTGCCTGGAGAATCCGGGACAGGGGGAATTCACCCCTCCACTTT
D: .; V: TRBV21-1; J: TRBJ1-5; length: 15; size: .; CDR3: CASSPNQVSNQPQHF; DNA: TGTGCCAGCAGTCCAAACCAGGTTAGCAATCAGCCCCAGCATTTT
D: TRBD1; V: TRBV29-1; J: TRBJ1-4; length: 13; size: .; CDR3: CSVRQGVNEKLFF; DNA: TGCAGCGTGCGACAGGGCGTTAATGAAAAACTGTTTTTT
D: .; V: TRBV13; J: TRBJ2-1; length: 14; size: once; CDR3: CATLTRGVSNEQFF; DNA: TGTGCCACCTTGACTAGGGGAGTCTCCAATGAGCAGTTCTTC
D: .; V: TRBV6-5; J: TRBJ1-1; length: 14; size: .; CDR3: CASSYSVRRTEAFF; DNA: TGTGCCAGCAGTTACTCGGTTCGGAGGACTGAAGCTTTCTTT
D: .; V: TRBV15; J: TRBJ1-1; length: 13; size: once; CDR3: CATSRGMNTEAFF; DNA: TGTGCCACCAGCAGGGGGATGAACACTGAAGCTTTCTTT
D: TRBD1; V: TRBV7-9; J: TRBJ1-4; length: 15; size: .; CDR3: CASSSQGLPNEKLFF; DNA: TGTGCCAGCAGCTCACAGGGGTTACCCAATGAAAAACTGTTTTTT
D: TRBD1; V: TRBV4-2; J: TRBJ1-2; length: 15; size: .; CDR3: CASSHTGTGDYGYTF; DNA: TGTGCCAGCAGCCACACCGGGACAGGGGACTATGGCTACACCTTC
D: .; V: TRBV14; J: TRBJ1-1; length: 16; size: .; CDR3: CASSQGGNGRSPEAFF; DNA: TGTGCCAGCAGCCAAGGGGGGAACGGACGCTCGCCTGAAGCTTTCTTT
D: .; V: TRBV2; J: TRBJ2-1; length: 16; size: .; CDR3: CASSEAQVGSYNEQFF; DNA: TGTGCCAGCAGTGAAGCGCAGGTAGGGAGCTACAATGAGCAGTTCTTC
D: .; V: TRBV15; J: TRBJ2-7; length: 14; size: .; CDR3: CATSRAQGSYEQYF; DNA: TGTGCCACCAGCAGAGCCCAGGGGTCGTACGAGCAGTACTTC